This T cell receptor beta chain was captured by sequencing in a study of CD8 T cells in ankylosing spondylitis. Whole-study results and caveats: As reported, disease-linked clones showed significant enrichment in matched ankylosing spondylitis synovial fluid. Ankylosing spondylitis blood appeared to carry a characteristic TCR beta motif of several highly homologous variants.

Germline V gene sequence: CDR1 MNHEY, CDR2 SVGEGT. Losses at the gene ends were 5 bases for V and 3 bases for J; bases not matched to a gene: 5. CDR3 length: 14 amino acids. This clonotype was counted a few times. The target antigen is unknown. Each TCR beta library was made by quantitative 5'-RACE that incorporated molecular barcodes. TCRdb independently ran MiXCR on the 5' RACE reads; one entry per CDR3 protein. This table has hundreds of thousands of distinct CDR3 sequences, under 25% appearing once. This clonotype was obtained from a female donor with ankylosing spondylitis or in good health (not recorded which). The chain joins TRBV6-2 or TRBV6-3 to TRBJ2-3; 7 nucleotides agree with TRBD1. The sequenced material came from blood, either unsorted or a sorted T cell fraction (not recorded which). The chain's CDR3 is CASSRTGDTDTQYF. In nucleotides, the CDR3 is TGTGCCAGCAGTCGGACAGGTGATACAGATACGCAGTATTTT.